The rows below give T cell receptor beta chains drawn from one sample of a study of Ad26.COV2.S vaccination and SARS-CoV-2 variants. Sequencing was performed with immunoSEQ multiplex PCR; in TCRdb, only in-frame clones are kept and a portion is missing. The sample gives around 94,000 clones, around three quarters of which show up once; 17% is in the top ten. The specimen was peripheral blood, collected after recovery from COVID-19. The receptors were gathered from a human donor who had recovered from COVID-19. The CDR3 runs from the conserved cysteine through the conserved F or W. Each record gives: J gene, D gene, clone size, V gene, CDR3 DNA, CDR3 protein. A D gene is named only where the DNA matches it firmly. Expanded clones are given a class, and other clones once, few, many or no size at all.

j_call: TRBJ2-2
d_call: -
clone_size: -
v_call: TRBV30
cdr3_nt: TGTGCCTGGAGATCGGGGGTAAACACCGGGGAGCTGTTTTTT
cdr3_aa: CAWRSGVNTGELFF

j_call: TRBJ2-2
d_call: TRBD1
clone_size: -
v_call: TRBV6-1
cdr3_nt: TGTGCCAGCAGTGAACGCCCGGGACAGGGGCCCACCGGGGAGCTGTTTTTT
cdr3_aa: CASSERPGQGPTGELFF

j_call: TRBJ2-5
d_call: TRBD1
clone_size: once
v_call: TRBV7-3
cdr3_nt: TGTGCCAGCAGCTCAGGACAGGGTCGTTTGGAGACCCAGTACTTC
cdr3_aa: CASSSGQGRLETQYF

j_call: TRBJ2-7
d_call: TRBD2
clone_size: -
v_call: TRBV5-6
cdr3_nt: TGTGCCAGCAGCTTGTGGGGGACTAGTGCCTACGAGCAGTACTTC
cdr3_aa: CASSLWGTSAYEQYF

j_call: TRBJ2-5
d_call: -
clone_size: -
v_call: TRBV23-1
cdr3_nt: TGCGCCAGCAGCCCGGTCCGGGAGACCCAGTACTTC
cdr3_aa: CASSPVRETQYF

j_call: TRBJ2-2
d_call: TRBD1
clone_size: -
v_call: TRBV9
cdr3_nt: TGTGCCAGCAGAAAAACCGGGACAGGGAACACCGGGGAGCTGTTTTTT
cdr3_aa: CASRKTGTGNTGELFF

j_call: TRBJ2-3
d_call: -
clone_size: -
v_call: TRBV11-3
cdr3_nt: TGTGCCAGCAGCTTCGGCGGTGACACAGATACGCAGTATTTT
cdr3_aa: CASSFGGDTDTQYF

j_call: TRBJ2-1
d_call: -
clone_size: -
v_call: TRBV5-4
cdr3_nt: TGTGCCAGCAGCTTACAGAGCTTCTCCTACAATGAGCAGTTCTTC
cdr3_aa: CASSLQSFSYNEQFF

j_call: TRBJ2-3
d_call: -
clone_size: -
v_call: TRBV11-2
cdr3_nt: TGTGCCAGCAGCTTAGCCCGGGACGAATATAGCACAGATACGCAGTATTTT
cdr3_aa: CASSLARDEYSTDTQYF

j_call: TRBJ2-4
d_call: -
clone_size: -
v_call: TRBV27
cdr3_nt: TGTGCCAGCATGGTCGCAGGAGAAAACATTCAGTACTTC
cdr3_aa: CASMVAGENIQYF

j_call: TRBJ2-7
d_call: -
clone_size: few
v_call: TRBV2
cdr3_nt: TGTGCCAGCGAGGGACTTGGCTACGAGCAGTACTTC
cdr3_aa: CASEGLGYEQYF

j_call: TRBJ2-7
d_call: -
clone_size: -
v_call: TRBV28
cdr3_nt: TGTGCCAGCAGTTCTCCGACAGGCTCCTACGAGCAGTACTTC
cdr3_aa: CASSSPTGSYEQYF

j_call: TRBJ2-5
d_call: TRBD1
clone_size: few
v_call: TRBV5-1
cdr3_nt: TGCGCCAGCAGCGGGACAGGAGGAGAGACCCAGTACTTC
cdr3_aa: CASSGTGGETQYF

j_call: TRBJ2-1
d_call: -
clone_size: -
v_call: TRBV11-2
cdr3_nt: TGTGCCAGCAGCCTGACGGCGGGGGCCAGGAATGAGCAGTTCTTC
cdr3_aa: CASSLTAGARNEQFF

j_call: TRBJ2-4
d_call: TRBD1
clone_size: -
v_call: TRBV6-2/TRBV6-3
cdr3_nt: TGTGCCAGCAGTTACCTGGGGACAGGGGAAAACATTCAGTACTTC
cdr3_aa: CASSYLGTGENIQYF

j_call: TRBJ1-2
d_call: TRBD1
clone_size: -
v_call: TRBV4-3
cdr3_nt: TGCGCCAGCAGCCAATCCGGGACAGAAAACTATGGCTACACCTTC
cdr3_aa: CASSQSGTENYGYTF

j_call: TRBJ2-3
d_call: -
clone_size: -
v_call: TRBV7-6
cdr3_nt: TGTGCCAGCAGCACCCAAGCGGGCACGGCAGATACGCAGTATTTT
cdr3_aa: CASSTQAGTADTQYF

j_call: TRBJ2-3
d_call: TRBD2
clone_size: -
v_call: TRBV4-3
cdr3_nt: TGCGCCAGCAGCCAAGGGGGGCTAGCGGGGGGGCAAGATACGCAGTATTTT
cdr3_aa: CASSQGGLAGGQDTQYF

j_call: TRBJ2-2
d_call: TRBD1
clone_size: once
v_call: TRBV4-3
cdr3_nt: TGCGCCAGCAGCCCGACAGGGGGCCGGGCCGGGGAGCTGTTTTTT
cdr3_aa: CASSPTGGRAGELFF

j_call: TRBJ1-2
d_call: -
clone_size: once
v_call: TRBV12-3/TRBV12-4
cdr3_nt: TGTGCCAGCAGGCCAGGGGCGGGCGGCTACACCTTC
cdr3_aa: CASRPGAGGYTF

j_call: TRBJ2-3
d_call: -
clone_size: -
v_call: TRBV13
cdr3_nt: TGTGCCAGCAGCCCCCTGCGACTAGTTGTTGCAGATACGCAGTATTTT
cdr3_aa: CASSPLRLVVADTQYF

j_call: TRBJ1-1
d_call: -
clone_size: -
v_call: TRBV2
cdr3_nt: TGTGCCAGCAGTGAAACTCATAACACTGAAGCTTTCTTT
cdr3_aa: CASSETHNTEAFF

j_call: TRBJ2-7
d_call: -
clone_size: -
v_call: TRBV7-2
cdr3_nt: TGTGCCAGCAGCCCTGACCCAGGGGCGTCATCCTACGAGCAGTACTTC
cdr3_aa: CASSPDPGASSYEQYF

j_call: TRBJ1-1
d_call: -
clone_size: -
v_call: TRBV2
cdr3_nt: TGTGCCAGCAGTACTCGGACAGACACTGAAGCTTTCTTT
cdr3_aa: CASSTRTDTEAFF

j_call: TRBJ1-2
d_call: -
clone_size: -
v_call: TRBV7-2
cdr3_nt: TGTGCCAGCAGTCGGACGGGTAACTATGGCTACACCTTC
cdr3_aa: CASSRTGNYGYTF

j_call: TRBJ1-1
d_call: -
clone_size: once
v_call: TRBV6-5
cdr3_nt: TGTGCCAGCAGTTACCGGGGTTCCCCTGAAGCTTTCTTT
cdr3_aa: CASSYRGSPEAFF

j_call: TRBJ1-4
d_call: -
clone_size: -
v_call: TRBV19
cdr3_nt: TGTGCCAGTAGTATGGGGGGAGTTGACGGAAAACTGTTTTTT
cdr3_aa: CASSMGGVDGKLFF

j_call: TRBJ2-7
d_call: -
clone_size: -
v_call: TRBV11-1
cdr3_nt: TGTGCCAGCAGCTTTGGACCAGGGACCTACGAGCAGTACTTC
cdr3_aa: CASSFGPGTYEQYF

j_call: TRBJ1-2
d_call: -
clone_size: -
v_call: TRBV6-6
cdr3_nt: TGTGCCAGCAGTCAAGACCTAGTGGGAGGTGGCTACACCTTC
cdr3_aa: CASSQDLVGGGYTF

j_call: TRBJ1-4
d_call: -
clone_size: -
v_call: TRBV21-1
cdr3_nt: TGTGCCAGCAGCACAAATTGCGGGGGGCTGACTAATGAAAAACTGTTTTTT
cdr3_aa: CASSTNCGGLTNEKLFF

j_call: TRBJ1-4
d_call: -
clone_size: -
v_call: TRBV7-2
cdr3_nt: TGTGCCAGCAGCCAAGGGGGGCTATCGTTTGAAAAACTGTTTTTT
cdr3_aa: CASSQGGLSFEKLFF

j_call: TRBJ1-1
d_call: TRBD1
clone_size: once
v_call: TRBV7-2
cdr3_nt: TGTGCCAGCAGCTGGGACAGTATGAACACTGAAGCTTTCTTT
cdr3_aa: CASSWDSMNTEAFF

j_call: TRBJ1-2
d_call: -
clone_size: -
v_call: TRBV11-2
cdr3_nt: TGTGCCAGCAGCTTTACGGGGGACCCTAACTATGGCTACACCTTC
cdr3_aa: CASSFTGDPNYGYTF

j_call: TRBJ2-1
d_call: -
clone_size: -
v_call: TRBV28
cdr3_nt: TGTGCCAGCAGTTTTCTTAGCTCCTACAATGAGCAGTTCTTC
cdr3_aa: CASSFLSSYNEQFF

j_call: TRBJ2-1
d_call: TRBD1
clone_size: -
v_call: TRBV30
cdr3_nt: TGTGCCTGGAGTACCTACGGGACAGTGGAGTTCTTC
cdr3_aa: CAWSTYGTVEFF

j_call: TRBJ2-2
d_call: -
clone_size: once
v_call: TRBV9
cdr3_nt: TGTGCCAGCAGCTCCAGTGTAGACACCGGGGAGCTGTTTTTT
cdr3_aa: CASSSSVDTGELFF

j_call: TRBJ1-3
d_call: -
clone_size: few
v_call: TRBV13
cdr3_nt: TGTGCCAGCAGCTTCGGCAGACCTTTGCTAGGAAACACCATATATTTT
cdr3_aa: CASSFGRPLLGNTIYF

j_call: TRBJ2-3
d_call: -
clone_size: -
v_call: TRBV5-1
cdr3_nt: TGCGCCAGCAGCTTCCAGACAGGTCTCACAGATACGCAGTATTTT
cdr3_aa: CASSFQTGLTDTQYF

j_call: TRBJ1-1
d_call: -
clone_size: -
v_call: TRBV6-1
cdr3_nt: TGTGCCAGCAGCTTATCAGGGCGGTCTGCCACTGAAGCTTTCTTT
cdr3_aa: CASSLSGRSATEAFF

j_call: TRBJ1-2
d_call: TRBD1
clone_size: -
v_call: TRBV4-2
cdr3_nt: TGTGCCAGCAGCCCCCAGACAGGGAATGTGTACGGCTACACCTTC
cdr3_aa: CASSPQTGNVYGYTF

j_call: TRBJ2-7
d_call: -
clone_size: -
v_call: TRBV7-9
cdr3_nt: TGTGCCAGCAGCTTGTCAGGCTCCTACGAGCAGTACTTC
cdr3_aa: CASSLSGSYEQYF

j_call: TRBJ2-7
d_call: TRBD1
clone_size: -
v_call: TRBV14
cdr3_nt: TGTGCCAGCAGCCCGATGGGGACAGGGTCCTACGAGCAGTACTTC
cdr3_aa: CASSPMGTGSYEQYF

j_call: TRBJ1-1
d_call: -
clone_size: once
v_call: TRBV10-2
cdr3_nt: TGCGCCACCAAGTGGGGGAACACTGAAGCTTTCTTT
cdr3_aa: CATKWGNTEAFF

j_call: TRBJ2-5
d_call: -
clone_size: few
v_call: TRBV12-3/TRBV12-4
cdr3_nt: TGTGCCAGCAGTTTAATCGCTAGCGAGACCCAGTACTTC
cdr3_aa: CASSLIASETQYF

j_call: TRBJ1-1
d_call: TRBD1
clone_size: -
v_call: TRBV5-6
cdr3_nt: TGTGCCAGCAGCTTACCGGACAGGGACACTGAAGCTTTCTTT
cdr3_aa: CASSLPDRDTEAFF

j_call: TRBJ1-1
d_call: -
clone_size: -
v_call: TRBV5-4
cdr3_nt: TGTGCCAGCAGCTTGGTTTTGGGGGTGAACACTGAAGCTTTCTTT
cdr3_aa: CASSLVLGVNTEAFF

j_call: TRBJ2-3
d_call: TRBD1
clone_size: -
v_call: TRBV7-9
cdr3_nt: TGTGCCAGCAGCCCCAGGGGGCCAGATACGCAGTATTTT
cdr3_aa: CASSPRGPDTQYF

j_call: TRBJ1-1
d_call: -
clone_size: -
v_call: TRBV11-2
cdr3_nt: TGTGCCAGCAGCTTAGTTAGTGCCGGGTGGGGAATGAACACTGAAGCTTTCTTT
cdr3_aa: CASSLVSAGWGMNTEAFF

j_call: TRBJ2-5
d_call: -
clone_size: -
v_call: TRBV21-1
cdr3_nt: TGTGCCAGCCTAAAGGACGAGGCGGGCCAAGCTCAAGAGACCCAGTACTTC
cdr3_aa: CASLKDEAGQAQETQYF

j_call: TRBJ2-1
d_call: TRBD1
clone_size: -
v_call: TRBV6-5
cdr3_nt: TGTGCCAGCAGCCACAGGGGTGGGCAGTTCTTC
cdr3_aa: CASSHRGGQFF

j_call: TRBJ2-1
d_call: -
clone_size: -
v_call: TRBV5-5
cdr3_nt: TGTGCCAGCAGCTTGGGGATGGGGGCGTACAATGAGCAGTTCTTC
cdr3_aa: CASSLGMGAYNEQFF

j_call: TRBJ2-5
d_call: -
clone_size: -
v_call: TRBV11-2
cdr3_nt: TGTGCCAGCAGCTTAAAAATCGGGTATAGGGAGACCCAGTACTTC
cdr3_aa: CASSLKIGYRETQYF

j_call: TRBJ1-6
d_call: TRBD1
clone_size: -
v_call: TRBV5-5
cdr3_nt: TGTGCCAGCAGCTACGGGACAGGGAATTCACCCCTCCACTTT
cdr3_aa: CASSYGTGNSPLHF

j_call: TRBJ1-6
d_call: -
clone_size: -
v_call: TRBV2
cdr3_nt: TGTGCCAGCAGTCCCAGGGGTGGGGGTTTCTCTAATTCACCCCTCCACTTT
cdr3_aa: CASSPRGGGFSNSPLHF

j_call: TRBJ1-3
d_call: -
clone_size: once
v_call: TRBV9
cdr3_nt: TGTGCCAGCAGCGTAGCGCCCGAGAGCTCTGGAAACACCATATATTTT
cdr3_aa: CASSVAPESSGNTIYF

j_call: TRBJ1-2
d_call: TRBD1
clone_size: -
v_call: TRBV23-1
cdr3_nt: TGCGCCAGCAGTCAACCCACACCTCACGGCGACAGGGCTCGAGGCTACACCTTC
cdr3_aa: CASSQPTPHGDRARGYTF

j_call: TRBJ2-7
d_call: -
clone_size: -
v_call: TRBV11-2
cdr3_nt: TGTGCCAGCAGCTTTCAGGACGAGGACCCGTACTTC
cdr3_aa: CASSFQDEDPYF

j_call: TRBJ2-3
d_call: TRBD2
clone_size: -
v_call: TRBV4-1
cdr3_nt: TGCGCCAGCAGCCAAGTCCCACGAACTAGCGGGGGGGTGGCAAATACGCAGTATTTT
cdr3_aa: CASSQVPRTSGGVANTQYF

j_call: TRBJ2-7
d_call: TRBD2
clone_size: once
v_call: TRBV5-1
cdr3_nt: TGCGCCAGCAGCTTGGTAGGACTAGCGGGGGAACACGAGCAGTACTTC
cdr3_aa: CASSLVGLAGEHEQYF

j_call: TRBJ1-3
d_call: -
clone_size: -
v_call: TRBV12-3/TRBV12-4
cdr3_nt: TGTGCCAGCAGCCGACGCTCTGGAAACACCATATATTTT
cdr3_aa: CASSRRSGNTIYF